These T cell receptor beta chains were read from a single sample in a study of OX40 agonist ivuxolimab in advanced cancers. Sequenced by immunoSEQ multiplex PCR; TCRdb stores in-frame clones only, minus some. The sample includes some 80,000 clones, around 87% of them seen just once. This specimen was CD4+ or CD8+ T cells sorted from blood, taken in a trial of the OX40 agonist ivuxolimab. The receptors here all came from an adult with an advanced solid tumor such as melanoma, head and neck, liver or kidney cancer. Both conserved end residues are trimmed from each CDR3.

V gene	J gene	CDR3 protein
TRBV28	NA	ASTVAGPSYEQY
TRBV29-1	TRBJ1-1	SVVTGYTEAF
TRBV6-5	TRBJ2-1	ASGLTGPYNEQF
TRBV11-2	TRBJ2-5	ASSPGQGTETQY
TRBV6-5	TRBJ2-7	ASSSAYEQY
TRBV11-2	TRBJ1-1	ASSLAGQQAF
TRBV25-1	TRBJ2-3	ASSPTSVATDTQY
TRBV4-1	TRBJ1-5	ASSQWMGTVEPQH
TRBV19	TRBJ1-1	ASTQGRTGTRNEAF
TRBV28	TRBJ2-3	ASRRTSGRSDTQY
TRBV7-8	TRBJ2-3	ASSLGGGQGAHHTQY
TRBV10-3	TRBJ2-1	AISDWDEGPNEQF
TRBV2	TRBJ1-1	ASTRGLGNTEAF
TRBV11-3	TRBJ2-3	ASSRSGRSTDTQY
TRBV19	TRBJ1-4	ASSISGSVEKLF
TRBV5-1	TRBJ2-3	ASRLGASTDTQY
TRBV4-2	TRBJ2-3	ASSQEGTDTQY
TRBV7-8	TRBJ1-2	ASSPSGQGPYGYT
TRBV19	TRBJ2-3	ASSDRQGTDTQY
TRBV28	TRBJ2-3	ASSLGGARSQY
TRBV19	TRBJ2-7	ASSIWTGGAEQY
TRBV28	TRBJ2-1	ASSSDRGTYNEQF
TRBV7-9	TRBJ2-4	ASSLAVQNIQY
TRBV5-1	TRBJ2-5	ASSLVAGPKGEGQY
TRBV11-2	TRBJ2-3	ASSLVQTYTDTQY
TRBV4-3	TRBJ2-5	ASSQDRGLETQY
TRBV19	TRBJ1-1	ASKSQPNTEAF
TRBV7-9	TRBJ1-1	ASSLDIIMNTEAF
TRBV7-2	TRBJ1-1	ASSLDSGSTEAF
TRBV5-4	TRBJ2-1	ASSSGQGFFAYNEQF
TRBV6-5	TRBJ2-1	ASSYSGTYNEQF
TRBV20-1	TRBJ2-5	SAAETQY
TRBV5-1	TRBJ1-3	ASSLGPNSGNTIY
TRBV15	TRBJ2-3	ATSAADTQY
TRBV28	TRBJ2-2	ASNPSGGSYTGELF
TRBV6-4	TRBJ2-1	ASSATGGVRNEQF
TRBV18	TRBJ2-1	ASSPPGVANEQF
TRBV9	TRBJ1-4	ASSVGSLLGEKLF
TRBV6-5	TRBJ1-3	ASSYRGLSGNTIY
TRBV28	TRBJ2-5	ASTQPPGKETQY
TRBV7-8	TRBJ1-2	ASSPGTAGAYRYT
TRBV12-5	TRBJ1-1	ASGLPPPTATTAEAF
TRBV28	TRBJ2-2	ASRTSTGELF
TRBV2	TRBJ2-2	ASTVGGANTGELF
TRBV2	TRBJ2-3	ASSSGNTQY
TRBV14	TRBJ2-1	ASSQVDLF
TRBV7-2	TRBJ1-2	ASSSSGTGVRYGYT
TRBV29-1	TRBJ2-3	SVATTDTQY